One and the same sample provided the 9 T cell receptor beta chains below, sequenced in a study of cytomegalovirus exposure and HLA in healthy donors. Both 60 Vbeta primers and 13 Jbeta primers went into the PCR. Data came from immunoSEQ multiplex PCR; TCRdb stores just in-frame clones and leaves some out. The sample carries about 85,000 clones, more than 60% recorded once. Sequenced material: PBMCs. These receptors were obtained from a man aged 25 to 45 in good health and CMV-seronegative.

The chain links TRBV27 to TRBJ1-1, with a tentative D call TRBD1 (6 bases). Trimming left V 1 base short and J 7 bases short, with 16 bases between. This CDR3 spans 15 amino acids. Germline lookup yields CDR1 MNHEY and CDR2 SMNVEV (reference sequence). CDR3 in DNA: TGTGCCAGCAGTTTATGGTTTGGGACACCTTATGAAGCTTTCTTT. This translates into CASSLWFGTPYEAFF.

The rearrangement uses TRBV5-1 and TRBJ2-3; TRBD2 matches 11 bases. V shed 2 bases and J 4 bases; nucleotides not matched to a gene: 3. CDR1 SGHRS and CDR2 YFSETQ come from the germline V gene. There are 15 residues in the CDR3. In nucleotides, the CDR3 is TGCGCCAGCAGCTTAGGGACTAGCGGTTCAGATACGCAGTATTTT. Protein sequence: CASSLGTSGSDTQYF. Complete variable domain (other parts from reference TRBV5-1 and TRBJ2-3): KAGVTQTPRYLIKTRGQQVTLSCSPISGHRSVSWYQQTPGQGLQFLFEYFSETQRNKGNFPGRFSGRQFSNSRSEMNVSTLELGDSALYLCASSLGTSGSDTQYFGPGTRLTVL.

J is TRBJ2-7 and V is TRBV19, with D maybe TRBD2 (5 bases). Germline CDR1 is LNHDA and CDR2 is SQIVND (reference sequence). Trimming removed 5 bases at V and 4 bases at J, with 18 bases between. The CDR3 totals 15 residues. The CDR3 region has the DNA TGTGCCAGTAGTTCCAGGACTGCACGGGGATACGAGCAGTACTTC. This codes for CASSSRTARGYEQYF.

This clone was picked up one time. This sequence joins TRBV5-8 and TRBJ2-3, with no clear D. CDR1 is SGHTS, CDR2 YDEGEE, per germline. Trimming removed 0 bases from V and 0 bases from J, with 5 bases in between. This CDR3 is built from 14 residues. The chain's CDR3 is CASSLDQSTDTQYF. The CDR3 DNA reads as TGTGCCAGCAGCTTGGATCAGAGCACAGATACGCAGTATTTT.

This chain uses TRBV2 with TRBJ2-3, with TRBD1 as a possible D gene (6 bases). The CDR3 contains 18 residues. The V end was cut by 3 bases, the J end by 4 bases, with 23 bases between. The germline V gene has CDR1 SNHLY and CDR2 FYNNEI. CDR3 DNA sequence: TGTGCCAGCAGTGACCCTTCAGGGGACACCCGAGGATCAGATACGCAGTATTTT. Translating it yields CASSDPSGDTRGSDTQYF.

This clone was detected once. This rearrangement joins TRBV7-2 to TRBJ2-7, with D possibly being TRBD2 (7 bases). V lost 6 bases and J 4 bases, leaving 22 bases between the germline ends. Germline CDR1 is SGHTA and CDR2 is FQGNSA. The CDR3 has 16 amino acids. The CDR3 protein is CASRRGGQGSLYEQYF. The CDR3 coding sequence is TGTGCCAGCAGGAGGGGGGGCCAGGGGAGTTTATACGAGCAGTACTTC.

This chain uses TRBV18 with TRBJ2-7; tentatively, D is TRBD2 (5 bases). Germline V gives CDR1 KGHSH, CDR2 LQKENI. Trimming pared 3 bases from V and 1 base from J, leaving 16 bases between. CDR3 length: 16 residues. The CDR3 DNA reads as TGTGCCAGCTCACCCGTGGCAGCGGCCTATTCCTACGAGCAGTACTTC. Translating gives CASSPVAAAYSYEQYF. The full variable domain, with the rest looked up from reference TRBV18 and TRBJ2-7, is NAGVMQNPRHLVRRRGQEARLRCSPMKGHSHVYWYRQLPEEGLKFMVYLQKENIIDESGMPKERFSAEFPKEGPSILRIQQVVRGDSAAYFCASSPVAAAYSYEQYFGPGTRLTVT.

The genes are TRBV28 and TRBJ1-6; D is uncertain. V lost 5 bases and J 16 bases, leaving 21 bases between the germline ends. Germline CDR1 reads MDHEN; CDR2 reads SYDVKM. The CDR3 is 14 amino acids. CDR3 bases: TGTGCCAGCAGTACCCCCGGGATACTTGGTGAGCTCCACTTT. Its protein product is CASSTPGILGELHF.

The rearrangement uses TRBV10-2 and TRBJ2-5; 8 nucleotides agree with TRBD2. The J call is uncertain, as TRBJ2-7 better fits the DNA end. CDR1 is WSHSY, CDR2 SAAADI, per germline. The CDR3 is 14 amino acids. The CDR3 sequence is CASSESAGGYEQYF. The CDR3 nucleotides are TGCGCCAGCAGTGAGTCTGCGGGAGGCTACGAGCAGTACTTC.